The T cell receptor beta chain described here comes from a study of T cell responses to AZD1222 COVID-19 vaccine. Study as a whole: Analysis merged second doses at about 4 or about 12 weeks.

The CDR3 consists of 12 residues. Germline V gene sequence: CDR1 SGHNT, CDR2 YENEEA. V dropped 5 bases and J dropped 10 bases, with 14 bases sitting between them. The protocol was immunoSEQ multiplex PCR, while the TCRdb copy is restricted to in-frame clones and leaves out a portion. The repertoire holds around 160,000 clones, with approximately 94% as singletons. Whole-study findings and limits: Baseline seropositives among AZD1222 recipients totaled only 5 or 6. Two AZD1222 administrations were followed by greater Spike-specific TCR breadth and depth. Reports say nearly half of spike-specific TCRs go after unmutated variant regions.

In regard to this clone: Antigen: not known.

The rearrangement links TRBV11-3 to TRBJ1-1; D is undetermined. Here the sequenced sample was peripheral blood, taken on day 0 of AZD1222 vaccination. The sequence was collected from an adult in good health. The CDR3 here is CASSGSLGGAFF. CDR3 DNA sequence: TGTGCCAGCAGCGGTTCTTTAGGTGGAGCTTTCTTT.